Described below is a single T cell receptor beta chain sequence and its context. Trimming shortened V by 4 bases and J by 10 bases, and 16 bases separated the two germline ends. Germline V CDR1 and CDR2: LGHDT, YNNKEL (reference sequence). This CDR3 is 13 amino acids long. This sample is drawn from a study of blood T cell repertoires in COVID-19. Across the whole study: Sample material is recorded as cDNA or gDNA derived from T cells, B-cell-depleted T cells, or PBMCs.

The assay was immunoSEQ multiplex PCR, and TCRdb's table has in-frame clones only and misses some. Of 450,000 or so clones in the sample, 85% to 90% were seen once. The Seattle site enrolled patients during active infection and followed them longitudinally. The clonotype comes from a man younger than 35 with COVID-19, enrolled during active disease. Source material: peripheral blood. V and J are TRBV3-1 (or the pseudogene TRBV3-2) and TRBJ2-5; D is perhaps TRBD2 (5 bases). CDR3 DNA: TGTGCCAGCAGCCCCGGACTTAGGAGCAACCAGTACTTC. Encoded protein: CASSPGLRSNQYF.